This T cell receptor (beta chain) was documented in a study of T cells expressing NK-cell markers. Study background: In the group of eight sequenced donors, seven were HCMV-seropositive and one was seronegative. Points from the study as a whole: About 1.0-7.5% of CD8+ T cells in about six donors belonged to dominant NKG2C+ clonotypes.

The germline V gene encodes CDR1 DFQATT and CDR2 SNEGSKA (reference sequence). This CDR3 region has 15 residues. TCRdb reworked the 5' RACE reads into one entry per CDR3 protein, no DNA. The sample includes about 390,000 distinct CDR3 sequences. About this clonotype: As yet, its antigen is unknown.

The TCR was taken from a woman aged 50 to 60 in good health. The material sequenced was blood T cells: a sorted CD56 or NKG2C T cell subset, CD4+ or CD8+ T cells, or bulk PBMC T cells (not recorded which). V is TRBV20-1 and J is TRBJ2-5; absent DNA, TCRdb's TRBD1 call cannot be checked. CDR3 in amino acids: CSAPARTGSQETQYF.